The next 23 T cell receptor beta chains were all read from a single sample in a study of T cell repertoires in cytomegalovirus infection. TCRdb re-called the reads through MiXCR, storing one row per CDR3 protein. This sample carries 300,000 to 400,000 distinct CDR3 sequences, more than 8% of them seen once, and the ten largest clones take roughly 4%. Sequencing used PBMCs. The receptors were sampled from a human donor in good health (CMV status not recorded). Some clones in this sample may be carry-over from other donors' samples.

V gene TRBV2 combines with J gene TRBJ2-1, with TRBD1 matching 7 bases. Germline-derived CDR1 and CDR2 are SNHLY and FYNNEI. With V trimmed by 6 bases and J by 5 bases, 7 bases remained unmatched. CDR3 size: 14 residues. DNA of the CDR3: TGTGCCAGCAGCGCCTGGGACAGAGACAATGAGCAGTTCTTC. Residues: CASSAWDRDNEQFF.

This clonotype showed up many times. This sequence joins TRBV2 and TRBJ1-4, with unresolved D. CDR1 and CDR2 (germline): SNHLY, FYNNEI. Trimming shortened V by 7 bases and J by 0 bases, and 3 bases separated the two germline ends. The CDR3 runs 12 residues. The CDR3 loop is CASNPTNEKLFF. In DNA form, the CDR3 reads TGTGCCAGCAACCCAACTAATGAAAAACTGTTTTTT. Full variable domain (rest looked up from reference TRBV2 and TRBJ1-4): EPEVTQTPSHQVTQMGQEVILRCVPISNHLYFYWYRQILGQKVEFLVSFYNNEISEKSEIFDDQFSVERPDGSNFTLKIRSTKLEDSAMYFCASNPTNEKLFFGSGTQLSVL.

This clonotype has only a few counts. The chain links TRBV19 to TRBJ2-1, with 8 nucleotides matching TRBD1. With V trimmed by 7 bases and J by 4 bases, 3 bases remained unmatched. CDR3 length equals 13 residues. The V gene's germline CDR1 is LNHDA and CDR2 SQIVND (reference sequence). As DNA, the CDR3 is TGTGCCAGTACGGACAGGGTTTACAATGAGCAGTTCTTC. It encodes CASTDRVYNEQFF.

This clonotype has only a few counts. This chain connects TRBV27 to TRBJ1-6, with D possibly TRBD1 on 6 matching bases. Germline CDR1 reads MNHEY; CDR2 reads SMNVEV (reference sequence). This CDR3 has 20 residues. V was cut by 5 bases and J by 2 bases, with 25 bases left in between. The CDR3: CASSTPSLTGRMPYNSPLHF. CDR3 coding DNA: TGTGCCAGCAGTACCCCTTCCTTAACAGGGCGGATGCCCTATAATTCACCCCTCCACTTT.

The DNA of the CDR3 is TGTGCCAGCAGTCGGGATGGACAGCCACATCAGCCCCAGCATTTT. It translates to CASSRDGQPHQPQHF. V usage is TRBV6-5 and J usage is TRBJ1-5, with a possible D match to TRBD1 (6 bases). The germline V gene has CDR1 MNHEY and CDR2 SVGAGI. V lost 5 bases and J 5 bases, leaving 16 bases between the germline ends. This CDR3 is 15 amino acids long.

In this sample, this clonotype turned up many times. This chain links TRBV12-3 or TRBV12-4 with TRBJ1-5; D might be TRBD1 (5 bases). The CDR3 length is 17 residues. The V end lost 6 bases, the J end lost 2 bases, and 20 bases lay between the germline ends. DNA of the CDR3: TGTGCCAGCAGCGCGAGGCGGGGCCCAGGAGGCAATCAGCCCCAGCATTTT. As protein: CASSARRGPGGNQPQHF.

This clonotype was detected many times. The chain carries TRBV5-5 and TRBJ1-5; perhaps TRBD1 as D (5 bases). Trimming left V 4 bases short and J 9 bases short, with 11 bases between. Germline CDR1 reads SGHKS; CDR2 reads YYEKEE (reference sequence). This CDR3 contains 12 residues. CDR3 sequence reads: CASSPGGGPQHF. The CDR3 region has the DNA TGTGCCAGCAGCCCGGGTGGGGGGCCCCAGCATTTT.

This clonotype was counted at least ten times. J is TRBJ2-1 and V is TRBV11-2; D tentatively reads TRBD1 or TRBD2 (5 bases each). This CDR3 is built from 15 residues. CDR1 SGHAT and CDR2 FQNNGV come from the germline V gene. Trimming took off 7 bases at V and 8 bases at J, with 21 bases between the two ends. Here the CDR3 reads CASTPGGTPEDEQFF. The CDR3 DNA follows: TGTGCCAGCACCCCGGGTGGGACCCCGGAGGATGAGCAGTTCTTC.

This clonotype showed up many times. V gene TRBV7-9 combines with J gene TRBJ1-1; TRBD1 might be the D (5 bases). Looked up from germline, CDR1 is SEHNR and CDR2 is FQNEAQ (reference sequence). CDR3 size: 14 residues. The V end lost 6 bases, the J end lost 0 bases, and 11 bases lay between the germline ends. CDR3 in DNA: TGTGCCAGCAGGGGGCGTGCGGTGAACACTGAAGCTTTCTTT. This gives the protein CASRGRAVNTEAFF.

This clonotype occurred many times. The rearrangement joins TRBV7-2 to TRBJ1-1; TRBD1 matches at 8 bases. The CDR3 is 17 amino acids. The germline gives CDR1 SGHTA, CDR2 FQGNSA. J gave up 0 bases and V 5 bases, and 11 bases lay outside the gene matches. In DNA, the CDR3 is TGTGCCAGCAGCACCTCCGGGACAGGCTACATGAACACTGAAGCTTTCTTT. Protein sequence: CASSTSGTGYMNTEAFF.

The chain is built from TRBV28 and TRBJ1-4; D is unresolved. Trimming removed 6 bases from V and 10 bases from J, with 15 bases in between. The CDR3 spans 13 residues. Germline CDR1 and CDR2: MDHEN and SYDVKM. For the CDR3, the DNA is TGTGCCAGCAGGGATCCTTATTCGGTAAAACTGTTTTTT. It translates to CASRDPYSVKLFF.

The chain recombines TRBV11-3 with TRBJ1-6; D not certain. The CDR3 is 15 amino acids. CDR1 is SGHNT, CDR2 YENEEA, per germline. V gave up 1 base and J gave up 7 bases, with 11 bases separating them. CDR3 amino acids: CASSLGNQRNSPLHF. CDR3 DNA: TGTGCCAGCAGCTTAGGAAACCAACGGAATTCACCCCTCCACTTT.

This clonotype was counted a few times. The chain links TRBV7-4 to TRBJ1-4; D call uncertain. V was clipped by 5 bases and J by 8 bases, with 6 bases between them. Per germline, CDR1 SGHVT and CDR2 SQSDAQ. The CDR3 is 11 amino acids. The CDR3: CASSDGEKLFF. CDR3 sequence (DNA): TGTGCCAGCAGCGACGGGGAAAAACTGTTTTTT.

This clonotype has just a few counts. The gene calls are TRBV20-1 and TRBJ1-4; no firm D call. CDR3 length: 15 amino acids. Deletions cut 6 bases from V and 0 bases from J, with 14 bases between. Germline V gene lookup returns CDR1 DFQATT and CDR2 SNEGSKA (reference sequence). CDR3 sequence (DNA): TGCAGTGCCGCCAAGGCTGGGGCAACTAATGAAAAACTGTTTTTT. It yields the protein CSAAKAGATNEKLFF.

This clonotype was seen more than once but under ten times. The rearrangement uses TRBV7-2 and TRBJ2-7; D might be TRBD2 (6 bases). Per germline, CDR1 SGHTA and CDR2 FQGNSA. V was clipped by 1 base and J by 5 bases, with 15 bases between them. The CDR3 extends over 15 amino acids. Here the CDR3 reads CASSLVGGGINEQYF. CDR3 DNA: TGTGCCAGCAGCTTAGTGGGAGGAGGGATCAACGAGCAGTACTTC.

This chain connects TRBV29-1 to TRBJ2-2, with D possibly matching TRBD1 (6 bases). The V end lost 2 bases, the J end lost 3 bases, and 10 bases lay between the germline ends. The CDR3 totals 14 residues. Germline CDR1 reads SQVTM; CDR2 reads ANQGSEA. This CDR3 reads CSVEKQGYTGELFF. DNA of the CDR3: TGCAGCGTTGAAAAACAGGGTTACACCGGGGAGCTGTTTTTT.

This clonotype was counted between two and nine times. The V gene is TRBV7-2, the J gene TRBJ2-3, with 13 bases fitting TRBD2. Germline CDR1 and CDR2: SGHTA and FQGNSA. The CDR3 length is 17 residues. V lost 5 bases to trimming and J lost 4 bases; unmatched junction nucleotides: 9. The CDR3 region is CASSPIRTSGSSDTQYF. CDR3 DNA: TGTGCCAGCAGCCCGATAAGGACTAGCGGGAGTTCAGATACGCAGTATTTT.

This clonotype was found a few times. The rearrangement joins TRBV9 to TRBJ2-7; 9 bases are a match to TRBD2. V shed 4 bases and J 7 bases; nucleotides not matched to a gene: 15. The CDR3 covers 16 residues. Germline values: CDR1 SGDLS, CDR2 YYNGEE. The CDR3 here is CASSPLVIAGAGEQYF. The CDR3 region has the DNA TGTGCCAGCAGCCCCCTGGTAATAGCGGGAGCAGGAGAGCAGTACTTC.

This clonotype showed up many times. The gene calls are TRBV19 and TRBJ2-7; 8 bases align to TRBD1. The junction had 4 bases not matched to a gene; V was cut back by 6 bases and J by 3 bases. This CDR3 comprises 13 residues. Germline CDR1 is LNHDA and CDR2 is SQIVND (reference sequence). The CDR3 DNA follows: TGTGCCAGTAGCCCCAGGGGGCTCTACGAGCAGTACTTC. This encodes CASSPRGLYEQYF.

This clonotype was observed many times. The chain combines TRBV28 with TRBJ1-6, with D tentatively TRBD1 (5 bases). This CDR3 is 16 amino acids long. The germline V gene encodes CDR1 MDHEN and CDR2 SYDVKM. Trimming removed 7 bases from V and 3 bases from J, with 16 bases in between. DNA for the CDR3: TGTGCCAGCACCCTCTCCGGGGGAGGCTATAATTCACCCCTCCACTTT. It specifies CASTLSGGGYNSPLHF.

The V call is TRBV10-3, the J call TRBJ2-3, with TRBD1 as a possible D gene (7 bases). The CDR3 extends over 16 amino acids. CDR1 ENHRY and CDR2 SYGVKD come from the germline V gene. Trimming removed 0 bases from V and 4 bases from J, with 14 bases in between. CDR3 sequence (DNA): TGTGCCATCAGTGAGTCGGGAGGCCAGGGGGCAGATACGCAGTATTTT. It is translated as CAISESGGQGADTQYF.

This clonotype has ten or more counts. The gene calls are TRBV7-2 and TRBJ1-4; D might be TRBD1 (5 bases). This CDR3 is 15 amino acids long. Germline V lookup: CDR1 SGHTA, CDR2 FQGNSA. V lost 4 bases and J lost 5, with 14 bases in between. The CDR3, as DNA: TGTGCCAGCAGCTCTCATCCGGGGCCCAATGAAAAACTGTTTTTT. It codes for CASSSHPGPNEKLFF. The variable domain in full, with the rest retrieved from reference TRBV7-2 and TRBJ1-4, is GAGVSQSPSNKVTEKGKDVELRCDPISGHTALYWYRQSLGQGLEFLIYFQGNSAPDKSGLPSDRFSAERTGGSVSTLTIQRTQQEDSAVYLCASSSHPGPNEKLFFGSGTQLSVL.

This rearrangement joins TRBV9 to TRBJ1-2, with a possible D match to TRBD1 (6 bases). Germline V gene sequence: CDR1 SGDLS, CDR2 YYNGEE. The CDR3 is 14 residues long. V dropped 4 bases and J dropped 4 bases, with 14 bases sitting between them. The CDR3 region has the DNA TGTGCCAGCAGCCCCACGACAGGCGCCTATGGCTACACCTTC. Protein: CASSPTTGAYGYTF.